The 15 T cell receptor beta chains given below trace back to one sample, sequenced in a study of shared clonotypes between healthy human individuals. Sequencing used immunoSEQ multiplex PCR; TCRdb keeps in-frame clones, though not all of them. The repertoire holds some 700,000 clones, with roughly 88% as singletons. Sequenced input: memory CD8+ T cells from PBMCs. Subset noted: CD45RO+ cells pooled with CCR7-negative TemRA cells. The receptor set was obtained from a man aged 18 to 29 in good health. Some clones in this sample may be carry-over from other donors' samples.

J is TRBJ1-1 and V is TRBV4-1; 7 nucleotides agree with TRBD1. Germline V lookup: CDR1 MGHRA, CDR2 YSYEKL. The V segment lost 3 bases and the J segment 0 bases; nucleotides outside the gene matches: 10. The CDR3 has 17 residues. The DNA of the CDR3 is TGCGCCAGCAGCCAGTTCGCGGGACAGAGGATGAACACTGAAGCTTTCTTT. This encodes CASSQFAGQRMNTEAFF.

This clone has only a few counts. This CDR3 is also generated by other DNA sequences in the sample. V is TRBV27 and J is TRBJ2-7; D gene unclear. The V and J ends lost 5 bases and 4 bases respectively, with 9 bases between them. The CDR3 has 12 amino acids. In germline, CDR1 is MNHEY, CDR2 SMNVEV (reference sequence). CDR3 nucleotides: TGTGCCAGCAGTCCGAACGTGTACGAGCAGTACTTC. The encoded protein is CASSPNVYEQYF.

The chain employs TRBV14 and TRBJ2-3; weak D call: TRBD2 (5 bases). Germline V CDR1 and CDR2: SGHDN, FVKESK. V was trimmed by 10 bases and J by 2 bases, leaving 16 bases between them. The CDR3 consists of 14 residues. CDR3 sequence: CATSRGHHTDTQYF. In nucleotides, the CDR3 is TGTGCCACCTCAAGAGGGCACCACACAGATACGCAGTATTTT.

The rearrangement joins TRBV10-2 to TRBJ2-2; 8 nucleotides agree with TRBD1. The CDR3 loop spans 16 amino acids. The V gene end was trimmed by 6 bases and the J gene end by 5 bases; junction bases not matched to a gene: 11. Germline V gives CDR1 WSHSY, CDR2 SAAADI. Here the CDR3 reads CASRPDWTGLTGELFF. CDR3 DNA: TGCGCCAGCAGGCCCGATTGGACAGGGTTGACCGGGGAGCTGTTTTTT.

CDR3 in amino acids: CASSPRTGGGHEQYF. CDR3 DNA sequence: TGTGCCAGCAGCCCTCGGACAGGGGGCGGCCACGAGCAGTACTTC. This chain connects TRBV7-9 to TRBJ2-7, with 11 bases lining up with TRBD1. This CDR3 has 15 residues. The germline CDR1 and CDR2 sequences are SEHNR and FQNEAQ (reference sequence). The V gene end was trimmed by 5 bases and the J gene end by 5 bases; junction bases not matched to a gene: 8.

V usage is TRBV6-1 and J usage is TRBJ2-1; D not resolved. The CDR3 sequence is 14 residues long. Trimming left V 7 bases short and J 4 bases short, with 14 bases between. In germline, CDR1 is MNHNS, CDR2 SASEGT. DNA of the CDR3: TGTGCCAGCACCCCCTTGGCAGGATACAATGAGCAGTTCTTC. Amino acid sequence: CASTPLAGYNEQFF.

This clone was seen a single time. V and J are TRBV5-1 and TRBJ2-3; D remains ambiguous. Germline assignment: CDR1 SGHRS and CDR2 YFSETQ. Trimming cost V 4 bases and J 2 bases, with 2 bases left between them. CDR3 length equals 11 residues. The CDR3 sequence is CASSHTDTQYF. The DNA for the CDR3 is TGCGCCAGCAGCCACACAGATACGCAGTATTTT.

V is TRBV7-8 and J is TRBJ1-1; weak D call: TRBD1 (5 bases). The V end was cut by 5 bases, the J end by 4 bases, with 11 bases between. The CDR3 extends over 13 amino acids. Germline V gene sequence: CDR1 SGHVS, CDR2 FQNEAQ. The CDR3 sequence is CASSPWGGTEAFF. CDR3 in DNA: TGTGCCAGCAGCCCCTGGGGGGGCACTGAAGCTTTCTTT.

The V gene is TRBV28, the J gene TRBJ2-5, with 11 bases fitting TRBD2. The CDR3 extends over 18 amino acids. V shed 4 bases and J 5 bases; nucleotides not matched to a gene: 15. Germline V CDR1 and CDR2: MDHEN, SYDVKM. CDR3 sequence: CASSWLRITSGSGETQYF. In nucleotides, the CDR3 is TGTGCCAGCAGTTGGTTGCGGATCACTAGCGGGAGTGGGGAGACCCAGTACTTC.

The chain combines TRBV6-6 with TRBJ1-5; perhaps TRBD1 as D (5 bases). Trimming removed 7 bases from V and 6 bases from J, with 13 bases in between. Germline CDR1 is MNHNY and CDR2 is SVGAGI (reference sequence). This CDR3 spans 13 amino acids. The CDR3 sequence is CASTIQGTQPQHF. The CDR3, as DNA: TGTGCCAGCACAATTCAGGGAACTCAGCCCCAGCATTTT.

This chain joins TRBV29-1 and TRBJ2-1, with TRBD2 identical over 13 bases. V was clipped by 3 bases and J by 8 bases; unmatched bases: 4. The CDR3 spans 14 residues. Germline V lookup: CDR1 SQVTM, CDR2 ANQGSEA. The CDR3 DNA sequence: TGCAGCGTTGAGTGGACTAGCGGGAGTGATGAGCAGTTCTTC. Its protein product is CSVEWTSGSDEQFF.

This chain uses TRBV7-2 with TRBJ2-5; weak D call: TRBD1 (6 bases). V lost 4 bases and J lost 5, with 11 bases in between. CDR1 and CDR2 (germline): SGHTA, FQGNSA. CDR3 length: 13 amino acids. The CDR3 DNA is TGTGCCAGCAGCTCATTCAGGGGTGAGACCCAGTACTTC. Translation: CASSSFRGETQYF.

The chain couples TRBV2 to TRBJ2-7; D possibly matches TRBD1 or TRBD2 (6 bases each). Trimming shortened V by 6 bases and J by 5 bases, and 23 bases separated the two germline ends. There are 16 residues in the CDR3. Germline lookup yields CDR1 SNHLY and CDR2 FYNNEI. The CDR3, as DNA: TGTGCCAGCAGCGCGAGAGGGGGGTTCGGCGCGAACGAGCAGTACTTC. Its protein is CASSARGGFGANEQYF.

This clone was observed once. The rearrangement uses TRBV9 and TRBJ2-1, with 9 bases that match TRBD1. This CDR3 is built from 17 residues. The J segment lost 0 bases and the V segment lost 0 bases, leaving 4 bases of the junction unmatched. Germline-derived CDR1 and CDR2 are SGDLS and YYNGEE. CDR3 residues: CASSVARQGGSYNEQFF. DNA of the CDR3: TGTGCCAGCAGCGTAGCTCGACAGGGGGGCTCCTACAATGAGCAGTTCTTC.

This chain uses TRBV5-6 with TRBJ2-1; 9 positions match TRBD1. Germline lookup yields CDR1 SGHDT and CDR2 YYEEEE. The V segment lost 1 base and the J segment 8 bases; nucleotides outside the gene matches: 10. The CDR3 consists of 16 residues. This chain's CDR3 is CASSLRGTGPSDEQFF. Written as DNA, the CDR3 is TGTGCCAGCAGCTTGCGGGGGACAGGGCCGAGTGATGAGCAGTTCTTC.